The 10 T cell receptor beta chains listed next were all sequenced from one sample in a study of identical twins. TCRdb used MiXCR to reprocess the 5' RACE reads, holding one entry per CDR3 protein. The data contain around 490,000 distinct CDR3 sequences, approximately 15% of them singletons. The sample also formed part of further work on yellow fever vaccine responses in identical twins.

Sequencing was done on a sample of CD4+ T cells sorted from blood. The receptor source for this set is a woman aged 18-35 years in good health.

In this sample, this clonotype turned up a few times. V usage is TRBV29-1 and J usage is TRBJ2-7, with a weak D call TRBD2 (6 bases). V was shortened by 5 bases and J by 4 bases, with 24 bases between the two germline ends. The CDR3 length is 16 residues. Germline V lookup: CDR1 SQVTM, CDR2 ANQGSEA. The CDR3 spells CSVRGAGSGGRYEQYF. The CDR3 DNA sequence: TGCAGCGTTCGTGGAGCCGGGTCCGGGGGTAGATACGAGCAGTACTTC.

The CDR3 DNA follows: TGTGCCAGCATTTCGGGACTAGCGGGCTACGAGCAGTACTTC. Residues: CASISGLAGYEQYF. The chain links TRBV28 to TRBJ2-7; 12 bases align to TRBD2. Germline V gene sequence: CDR1 MDHEN, CDR2 SYDVKM. V shed 7 bases and J 3 bases; nucleotides not matched to a gene: 4. This CDR3 has 14 residues.

The CDR3 reads CASRGWGINDEKLFF. The CDR3 DNA reads as TGTGCCAGCAGGGGTTGGGGTATTAATGATGAAAAACTGTTTTTT. The rearrangement uses TRBV27 and TRBJ1-4; D call uncertain. Germline assignment: CDR1 MNHEY and CDR2 SMNVEV (reference sequence). The CDR3 spans 15 residues. Trimming took 6 bases from V and 6 from J, leaving 17 bases between them.

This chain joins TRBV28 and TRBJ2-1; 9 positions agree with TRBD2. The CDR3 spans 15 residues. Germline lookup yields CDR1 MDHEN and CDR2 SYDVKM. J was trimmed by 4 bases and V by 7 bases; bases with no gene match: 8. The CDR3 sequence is CASMPGTSRYNEQFF. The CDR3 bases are TGTGCCAGCATGCCCGGGACTAGCCGTTACAATGAGCAGTTCTTC.

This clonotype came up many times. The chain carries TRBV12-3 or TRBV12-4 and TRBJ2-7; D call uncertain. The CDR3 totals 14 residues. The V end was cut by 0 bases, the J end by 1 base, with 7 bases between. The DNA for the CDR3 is TGTGCCAGCAGTTTAGCACTTTCTTCCTACGAGCAGTACTTC. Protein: CASSLALSSYEQYF.

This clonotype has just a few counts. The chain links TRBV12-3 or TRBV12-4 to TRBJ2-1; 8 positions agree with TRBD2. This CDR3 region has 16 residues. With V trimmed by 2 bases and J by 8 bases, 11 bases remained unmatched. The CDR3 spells CASSLNTGGPGHEQFF. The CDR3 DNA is TGTGCCAGCAGTTTAAATACGGGAGGGCCAGGCCATGAGCAGTTCTTC.

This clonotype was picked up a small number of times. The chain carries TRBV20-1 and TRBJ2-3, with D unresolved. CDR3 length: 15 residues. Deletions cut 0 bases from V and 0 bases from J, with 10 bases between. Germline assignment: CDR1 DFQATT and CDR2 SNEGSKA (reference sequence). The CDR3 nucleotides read TGCAGTGCTAGAGAACTAACTCATAGCACAGATACGCAGTATTTT. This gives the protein CSARELTHSTDTQYF.

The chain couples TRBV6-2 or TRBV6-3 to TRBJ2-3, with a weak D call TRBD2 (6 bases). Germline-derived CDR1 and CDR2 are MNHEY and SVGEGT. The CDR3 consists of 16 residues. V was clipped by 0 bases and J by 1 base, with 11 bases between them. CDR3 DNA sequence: TGTGCCAGCAGTTACTCGACGGGACTCGGCACAGATACGCAGTATTTT. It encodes CASSYSTGLGTDTQYF.

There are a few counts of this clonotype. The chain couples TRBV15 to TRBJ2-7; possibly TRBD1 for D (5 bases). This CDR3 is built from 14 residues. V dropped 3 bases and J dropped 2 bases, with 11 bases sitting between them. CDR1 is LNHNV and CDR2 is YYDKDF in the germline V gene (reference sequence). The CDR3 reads CATSRTVGPYEQYF. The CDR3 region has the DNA TGTGCCACCAGCAGGACAGTTGGCCCCTACGAGCAGTACTTC.

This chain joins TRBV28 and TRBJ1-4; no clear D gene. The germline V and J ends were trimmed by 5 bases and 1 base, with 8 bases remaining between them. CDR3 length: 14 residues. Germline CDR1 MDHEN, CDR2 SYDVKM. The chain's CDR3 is CASSIGGTNEKLFF. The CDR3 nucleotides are TGTGCCAGCAGTATAGGAGGAACTAATGAAAAACTGTTTTTT.